This TCR beta chain was sequenced during a study of Graves' ophthalmopathy and Graves' hyperthyroidism. Enrolled hyperthyroidism patients had a new diagnosis, a duration under 2 months, and an age of 18 to 65. This clonotype came up many times. The TCR beta CDR3 regions underwent amplification from RNA transcripts. Scientists carried out first-round RT-PCR using HTBI primers and then a second-round multiplex PCR. Each CDR3 protein is one row after TCRdb ran MiXCR on the multiplex PCR reads. The sample yields some 380,000 distinct CDR3 sequences, roughly 15% seen once. Looked up from germline, CDR1 is MNHEY and CDR2 is SVGAGI. Unmatched junction bases numbered 3, after V lost 4 bases and J lost 7 bases. There are 12 residues in the CDR3.

The receptor comes from a woman in her late teens or twenties with stable Graves' hyperthyroidism. Specimen: peripheral blood. The V gene is TRBV6-5, the J gene TRBJ1-2, with 7 positions matching TRBD1. The CDR3 here is CASSFDRVGYTF. The CDR3 coding sequence is TGTGCCAGCAGTTTCGACAGGGTTGGCTACACCTTC.